Following are 26 T cell receptor beta chains from one sample sequenced in a study of shared clonotypes between healthy human individuals. Measured with immunoSEQ multiplex PCR; TCRdb has only the in-frame clones, and not every one. Of some 2,400,000 clones listed, approximately 94% are singletons. The sequenced sample consisted of naive CD4+ T cells sorted from blood. Documented subset: CD45RA+ positively selected. The receptor source for this set is a man between 18 and 29 years old in good health.

Remarks on this clone: Within the sample, other DNA sequences also encode this same CDR3. The chain has TRBV5-6 and TRBJ2-7, with D unresolved. V was clipped by 2 bases and J by 7 bases, with 7 bases between them. The CDR3 consists of 11 residues. Germline lookup yields CDR1 SGHDT and CDR2 YYEEEE. The CDR3 loop reads CASSLRGEQYF. The CDR3 coding sequence is TGTGCCAGCAGCTTAAGAGGAGAGCAGTACTTC.

On this clone: The same CDR3 arises from other DNA sequences in this sample as well. V gene TRBV5-1 combines with J gene TRBJ1-1; D might be TRBD1 (6 bases). The V gene's germline CDR1 is SGHRS and CDR2 YFSETQ. The V gene lost 0 bases and the J gene lost 0 bases, with 9 bases spanning the gap. The CDR3 runs 15 residues. The CDR3 region has the DNA TGCGCCAGCAGCTTGGCCGGGGGCTTGAACACTGAAGCTTTCTTT. It translates to CASSLAGGLNTEAFF.

V usage is TRBV6-1 and J usage is TRBJ1-5; D not certain. CDR1 and CDR2 (germline): MNHNS, SASEGT. The germline V and J ends were trimmed by 2 bases and 4 bases, with 15 bases remaining between them. The CDR3 covers 16 residues. CDR3 protein: CASSEFFGGGNQPQHF. The CDR3 nucleotides read TGTGCCAGCAGTGAATTTTTTGGTGGCGGAAATCAGCCCCAGCATTTT.

J is TRBJ1-2 and V is TRBV19; TRBD1 matches 9 bases. With V trimmed by 5 bases and J by 7 bases, 11 bases remained unmatched. This CDR3 region has 15 residues. The germline V gene has CDR1 LNHDA and CDR2 SQIVND (reference sequence). The CDR3 DNA sequence: TGTGCCAGTAGTTTACCGGGACAGGGATTCTTTGGCTACACCTTC. Translation: CASSLPGQGFFGYTF.

V and J are TRBV2 and TRBJ1-3; TRBD1 might be the D (5 bases). Germline CDR1 is SNHLY and CDR2 is FYNNEI. This CDR3 has 14 residues. With 5 bases removed from V and 1 base from J, the gap between germline ends came to 9 bases. Here the CDR3 DNA reads TGTGCCAGCAGTCTTGGGGGATCTGGAAACACCATATATTTT. Amino acids: CASSLGGSGNTIYF.

In DNA form, the CDR3 reads TGTGCCACCAGCGGACTCGGGACTGAAGCTTTCTTT. Protein: CATSGLGTEAFF. The gene calls are TRBV15 and TRBJ1-1; D gene unclear. CDR1 is LNHNV and CDR2 is YYDKDF in the germline V gene (reference sequence). V lost 5 bases and J 5 bases, leaving 9 bases between the germline ends. The CDR3 has 12 amino acids.

About this clone itself: Other DNA sequences from this sample encode an identical CDR3 as well. The chain links TRBV11-3 to TRBJ2-3, with unresolved D. This CDR3 has 11 amino acids. The germline V gene has CDR1 SGHNT and CDR2 YENEEA. Trimming removed 4 bases at V and 2 bases at J, with 1 base between. The CDR3, as DNA: TGTGCCAGCAGCTCCACAGATACGCAGTATTTT. It encodes CASSSTDTQYF.

This chain joins TRBV29-1 and TRBJ2-4, with 8 bases fitting TRBD2. This CDR3 comprises 13 residues. The germline V gene has CDR1 SQVTM and CDR2 ANQGSEA. The V and J ends lost 7 bases and 4 bases, in that order; junction bases with no gene match: 6. CDR3 bases: TGCAGCGGCACTAGCGGTCCAAAAAACATTCAGTACTTC. Amino acid sequence: CSGTSGPKNIQYF.

In the case of this clone: Additional DNA sequences in this sample encode the identical CDR3. This chain's CDR3 is CASSPTGRETQYF. Written as DNA, the CDR3 is TGTGCCAGTAGTCCTACAGGGCGGGAGACCCAGTACTTC. The chain uses TRBV19 and TRBJ2-5; possible D gene TRBD1, 6 bases. V was cut by 5 bases and J by 5 bases, with 12 bases left in between. The CDR3 sequence is 13 residues long. CDR1 and CDR2 (germline): LNHDA, SQIVND (reference sequence).

V usage is TRBV5-1 and J usage is TRBJ2-1, with no clear D. V lost 1 base and J 8 bases, leaving 10 bases between the germline ends. Germline V gives CDR1 SGHRS, CDR2 YFSETQ. The CDR3 totals 13 residues. The DNA for the CDR3 is TGCGCCAGCAGCTTGTGGAACTCAGATGAGCAGTTCTTC. Amino acid sequence: CASSLWNSDEQFF.

The V and J genes are TRBV5-1 and TRBJ2-1; D is possibly TRBD2 (6 bases). The CDR3 contains 15 residues. In germline, CDR1 is SGHRS, CDR2 YFSETQ. Between the trimmed V and J ends, which lost 5 bases and 0 bases, there was a span of 12 bases. The CDR3 DNA reads TGCGCCAGCAGTTCAGAGGGAGGCTCCTACAATGAGCAGTTCTTC. Amino acid sequence: CASSSEGGSYNEQFF.

For this clone: The same CDR3 can be traced to other DNA sequences in this sample. The V call is TRBV28, the J call TRBJ2-7; no firm D call. Trimming pared 3 bases from V and 2 bases from J, leaving 8 bases between. CDR1 is MDHEN and CDR2 is SYDVKM in the germline V gene. This CDR3 comprises 13 residues. CDR3 sequence reads: CASSFGRTYEQYF. The CDR3 DNA reads TGTGCCAGCAGTTTTGGACGGACCTACGAGCAGTACTTC.

The rearrangement joins TRBV5-1 to TRBJ1-2; D is uncertain. The CDR3 is 14 residues long. The V end was cut by 0 bases, the J end by 3 bases, with 9 bases between. Per the germline V gene, CDR1 is SGHRS and CDR2 is YFSETQ. The CDR3 DNA reads TGCGCCAGCAGCTTGGATCCAGCGGACTATGGCTACACCTTC. Its translation: CASSLDPADYGYTF.

To note about this clone: This CDR3 is missing its conserved last phenylalanine or tryptophan, likely due to a read error. No DNA is shown, since the ends of the CDR3 on it are uncertain; the CDR3 is the one TCRdb lists. The V and J genes are TRBV5-8 and TRBJ1-1; the D call of TRBD1 is as the table states it, not checked on the DNA. The CDR3 is 9 amino acids in total, end residues counted. Per the germline V gene, CDR1 is SGHTS and CDR2 is YDEGEE. CDR3 loop: CASSSRTAD.

V usage is TRBV5-6 and J usage is TRBJ2-1, with D possibly TRBD1 on 5 matching bases. The CDR3 spans 15 residues. CDR1 is SGHDT, CDR2 YYEEEE, per germline. V lost 2 bases, J lost 3 bases, and 12 bases lay in between. CDR3 nucleotide sequence: TGTGCCAGCAGCTTCGTAACGACAGACTACAATGAGCAGTTCTTC. It is translated as CASSFVTTDYNEQFF.

V gene TRBV4-3 combines with J gene TRBJ2-2; D gene unclear. The CDR3 sequence is 13 residues long. From germline, CDR1 is LGHNA and CDR2 YSLEER. The germline V and J ends were trimmed by 6 bases and 4 bases, with 9 bases remaining between them. The CDR3 region is CASSQSFTGELFF. In DNA form, the CDR3 reads TGCGCCAGCAGTCAGTCATTCACCGGGGAGCTGTTTTTT.

This chain uses TRBV7-2 with TRBJ2-7, with D perhaps matching TRBD1 (7 bases). Between the trimmed V and J ends, which lost 5 bases and 4 bases, there was a span of 15 bases. Germline V gene sequence: CDR1 SGHTA, CDR2 FQGNSA. The CDR3 has 14 amino acids. The CDR3 nucleotides read TGTGCCAGCAGCCCCTCAGGGGGGAAATACGAGCAGTACTTC. Its protein is CASSPSGGKYEQYF.

This clone has only a few counts. The chain recombines TRBV5-4 with TRBJ1-2; D gene unclear. The V end was cut by 0 bases, the J end by 6 bases, with 9 bases between. The CDR3 totals 13 residues. CDR1 and CDR2 from the germline V gene are SGHNT and YYREEE (reference sequence). CDR3 residues: CASSLVDGDGYTF. Written as DNA, the CDR3 is TGTGCCAGCAGCTTGGTGGACGGAGATGGCTACACCTTC.

Worth noting for this clone: Additional DNA sequences in this sample encode the identical CDR3. The chain uses TRBV28 and TRBJ1-2; D ambiguous. Trimming stripped 3 bases from V and 5 bases from J, with 7 bases between. The CDR3 covers 12 residues. Germline V lookup: CDR1 MDHEN, CDR2 SYDVKM. This CDR3 reads CASSLSGYGYTF. The CDR3 coding sequence is TGTGCCAGCAGTTTGTCGGGTTATGGCTACACCTTC.

This chain links TRBV6-6 with TRBJ1-2; the D gene is possibly TRBD1 (6 bases). The germline gives CDR1 MNHNY, CDR2 SVGAGI (reference sequence). V lost 7 bases, J lost 8 bases, and 20 bases lay in between. The CDR3 length is 14 residues. CDR3 DNA: TGTGCCAGCAAACAGGGAAGTGGTAGGGAGGGCTACACCTTC. Protein: CASKQGSGREGYTF.

This clone was detected only once. The chain carries TRBV10-3 and TRBJ1-1; D call uncertain. Trimming removed 3 bases from V and 2 bases from J, with 7 bases in between. CDR1 and CDR2 (germline): ENHRY, SYGVKD. The CDR3 is 13 residues long. CDR3 region: CAISDRDNTEAFF. CDR3 coding DNA: TGTGCCATCAGTGATAGGGATAACACTGAAGCTTTCTTT.

In this sample, this clone turned up once. The junction departs from germline at one end; a sequencing error may be responsible. The CDR3 spells CASSLRLLETQYF. The CDR3 DNA follows: TGTGCTAGCAGCTTAAGACTGTTAGAGACCCAGTACTTC. The chain recombines TRBV7-7 with TRBJ2-5; D is uncertain. From germline, CDR1 is SSHAT and CDR2 FNYEAQ (reference sequence). The CDR3 is 13 residues long.

Details on this clone: The same CDR3 can be traced to other DNA sequences in this sample. The chain has TRBV28 and TRBJ2-3; unclear D gene. This CDR3 is built from 13 residues. V lost 3 bases, J lost 2 bases, and 6 bases lay in between. Per germline, CDR1 MDHEN and CDR2 SYDVKM. The CDR3 coding sequence is TGTGCCAGCAGTTTGCCAGCCACAGATACGCAGTATTTT. It encodes CASSLPATDTQYF.

The chain employs TRBV19 and TRBJ2-7, with D maybe TRBD2 (6 bases). Germline V gene data show CDR1 as LNHDA and CDR2 as SQIVND (reference sequence). This CDR3 has 15 amino acids. The ends were cut back, 8 bases at V and 6 bases at J, with 23 bases in the middle. CDR3 region: CASAESGVASGEQYF. CDR3 nucleotide sequence: TGTGCCAGTGCGGAGTCGGGAGTAGCCTCGGGCGAGCAGTACTTC.

This chain connects TRBV9 to TRBJ1-6; D not resolved. The germline V gene encodes CDR1 SGDLS and CDR2 YYNGEE. The CDR3 loop spans 13 amino acids. Trimming removed 0 bases from V and 7 bases from J, with 5 bases in between. Written as DNA, the CDR3 is TGTGCCAGCAGCGTAGGGCAAAATTCACCCCTCCACTTT. Amino acids: CASSVGQNSPLHF.

The chain employs TRBV6-5 and TRBJ2-5, with 7 bases fitting TRBD2. With V trimmed by 6 bases and J by 5 bases, 12 bases remained unmatched. The CDR3 is made up of 15 amino acids. CDR1 and CDR2 (germline): MNHEY, SVGAGI. The DNA for the CDR3 is TGTGCCAGCAGGCGAGCGGGAACGGAGGTGGAGACCCAGTACTTC. It translates to CASRRAGTEVETQYF.